These T cell receptor beta chains were read from a single sample in a study of T cells in Graves' hyperthyroidism and ophthalmopathy. In TCRdb, the multiplex PCR reads were re-called with MiXCR into one record per CDR3 protein. This table holds 250,000 to 400,000 distinct CDR3 sequences, roughly 15% found once. Input material: blood. The origin of the receptors is a woman aged 40 to 50 with Graves' ophthalmopathy. CDR3s include the opening cysteine and the closing phenylalanine or tryptophan. Each record gives: D gene, clone size, J gene, V gene, CDR3 DNA, CDR3 protein. D genes are given only for firm matches. A row's size may be missing; if present it is once, few, many or a size class.

>TRBD2|many|TRBJ2-5|TRBV11-1
TGTGCCAGCAGGGCGACAGGAGCAAACGGACTAGCGGGAGCCTCCCGGGAGACCCAGTACTTC
CASRATGANGLAGASRETQYF
>TRBD2|-|TRBJ2-1|TRBV30
TGTGCCTGGAATCTAGCGGGAGCCTACAATGAGCAGTTCTTC
CAWNLAGAYNEQFF
>-|many|TRBJ1-6|TRBV2
TGTGCCGGAGCCCCCGACCGGGGAGACTATAATTCACCCCTCCACTTT
CAGAPDRGDYNSPLHF
>TRBD1|many|TRBJ1-2|TRBV6-5
TGTGCCAGCAGTTACCCCACGGTACAGGGGCCGACTAACTATGGCTACACCTTC
CASSYPTVQGPTNYGYTF
>-|many|TRBJ2-3|TRBV12-3/TRBV12-4
TGTGCCAGCAGTTTGGAGACGTCCAGCACAGATACGCAGTATTTT
CASSLETSSTDTQYF
>-|few|TRBJ1-1|TRBV19
TGTGCCAGTAAGGGGGGTACTGAAGCTTTCTTT
CASKGGTEAFF
>-|many|TRBJ2-7|TRBV2
TGTGCCATCCTCCGGGACAAATCCTACGAGCAGTACTTC
CAILRDKSYEQYF
>TRBD1|few|TRBJ1-5|TRBV10-3
TGTGCCATCAGTGATGGACAGGGAGGAAGTCAGCCCCAGCATTTT
CAISDGQGGSQPQHF
>TRBD1|-|TRBJ1-1|TRBV20-1
TGCAGTGCTAAGACAGGGGGTCACACTGAAGCTTTCTTT
CSAKTGGHTEAFF
>-|many|TRBJ1-3|TRBV12-5
TGTGCTAGTGGTCTCCTGTTTGACAGGCCATCTACTGGAAACACCATATATTTT
CASGLLFDRPSTGNTIYF
>-|many|TRBJ2-5|TRBV5-6
TGTGCCAGCAGCTTGGTACCGGGGGAGACCCAGTACTTC
CASSLVPGETQYF
>TRBD1|-|TRBJ1-5|TRBV5-1
TGCGCCAGCCGCCCCCAGGGGGGGTATCAGCCCCAGCATTTT
CASRPQGGYQPQHF
>-|many|TRBJ1-5|TRBV2
TGTGCCAGCAGTGAAGAGGGCCGCAGGGTGATGCGTCAGCCCCAGCATTTT
CASSEEGRRVMRQPQHF
>TRBD1|many|TRBJ1-1|TRBV5-1
TGCGCCAGCAGCTGGTCGGACAGGATCACTGAAGCTTTCTTT
CASSWSDRITEAFF
>-|few|TRBJ2-2|TRBV30
TGTGCCTGGAGGGCTAGGCCCGGGGAGCTGTTTTTT
CAWRARPGELFF
>-|many|TRBJ2-1|TRBV12-3/TRBV12-4
TGTGCCAGCAGTTTACAATCGGGACCCCACAATGAGCAGTTCTTC
CASSLQSGPHNEQFF
>-|-|TRBJ1-6|TRBV14
TGTGTCAGCAGGGAACACGCGAGCGATAATTCACCCCTCCACTTT
CVSREHASDNSPLHF
>-|many|TRBJ2-3|TRBV27
TGTGCCAGCAACCCCCGACAGGGTTTAGCGGCAGATACGCAGTATTTT
CASNPRQGLAADTQYF
>-|many|TRBJ1-1|TRBV29-1
TGCAGCGTTGAAGATTTTTTAACCGGACGGCTGAACACTGAAGCTTTCTTT
CSVEDFLTGRLNTEAFF
>TRBD2|many|TRBJ2-3|TRBV6-1
TGTGCCAGCAGTGAACTAGCGGGAAGCACAGATACGCAGTATTTT
CASSELAGSTDTQYF
>-|many|TRBJ2-5|TRBV18
TGTGCCAGCTCACCACGGGTGGAGTTACGCGAAGAGACCCAGTACTTC
CASSPRVELREETQYF
>TRBD1|many|TRBJ2-3|TRBV27
TGTGCCAGCAGTCAAGGGACAGAAACAGATACGCAGTATTTT
CASSQGTETDTQYF
>TRBD1|few|TRBJ1-1|TRBV18
TGTGCCAGCTCACCAGGGGGAAACAGGGGGACTGAAGCTTTCTTT
CASSPGGNRGTEAFF
>-|-|TRBJ2-1|TRBV10-3
TGTGCCATCAGTGCTACAGGGATAGCGTCCTACAATGAGCAGTTCTTC
CAISATGIASYNEQFF
>-|-|TRBJ2-6|TRBV20-1
TGCAGTGGAGTAACTGGGGCCAACGTCCTGACTTTC
CSGVTGANVLTF
>TRBD2|-|TRBJ2-3|TRBV5-1
TGCGCCAGCAGCTCACTAGCGGGGGGGCCTCCGGCGCAGTATTTT
CASSSLAGGPPAQYF
>-|many|TRBJ2-3|TRBV12-5
TGTGCTAGTGGACCAACTATGGTGGATACGCAGTATTTT
CASGPTMVDTQYF
>-|many|TRBJ1-5|TRBV20-1
TGCAGTGCTAGAAGACCGTTAGGCAATCAGCCCCAGCATTTT
CSARRPLGNQPQHF
>TRBD2|few|TRBJ2-1|TRBV3-1
TGTGCCAGCAGCCAATCCCCGGGACTAGCGGGGGGCTCCTACAATGAGCAGTTCTTC
CASSQSPGLAGGSYNEQFF
>TRBD2|-|TRBJ2-7|TRBV27
TGTGCCAGCAGTTTCCGCGGGGGGGGGGGGGCGGCCTACGAGCAGTACTTC
CASSFRGGGGAAYEQYF
>-|-|TRBJ2-1|TRBV19
TGTGCCAGTAGTATAGGGGGGGAAGAGTCTGAGCAGTTCTTC
CASSIGGEESEQFF
>TRBD1|many|TRBJ1-5|TRBV2
TGTGCCAGCAATACGGGACAGACGAGCAATCAGCCCCAGCATTTT
CASNTGQTSNQPQHF
>-|many|TRBJ2-1|TRBV20-1
TGCAGTGCTTCGGACAGACGACGGACCAGCGTCAATGAGCAGTTCTTC
CSASDRRRTSVNEQFF
>-|many|TRBJ2-2|TRBV12-3/TRBV12-4
TGTGCCAGCAGACTAAAAGCAGGACGGTACACCGGGGAGCTGTTTTTT
CASRLKAGRYTGELFF
>-|many|TRBJ2-1|TRBV6-1
TGTGCCAGCAGCCAGTTCTGGGGCAATGAGCAGTTCTTC
CASSQFWGNEQFF